This T cell receptor beta chain is drawn from a study of cytomegalovirus exposure and HLA in healthy donors (dated by TCRdb to about 2017). For the study in its entirety: According to an earlier analysis of a few hundred of the donors, some 180 million T cells yielded over 100 million unique TCR beta sequences and around 300 Gb of sequence data. HLA typing included class I and class II loci at four-digit resolution. Across approximately 420 genotyped donors of the cohort, an average of about 240,000 unique TCR beta nucleotide sequences per donor were sequenced, and roughly a sixth of those sequences were non-productive. A few DR-DQ haplotypes were handled as single units for association and clustering because linkage in the cohort was strong. Besides the first cohort of more than 650 subjects, a separate validation cohort made up of about 120 different subjects was used. Of the 300 to 450 genotyped donors, around 81% fell in the genetic ancestry cluster associated with self-reported Caucasian donors. Approximately 300 gigabases of sequencing data and roughly 81 million unique TCR sequences made up an early release that covered approximately 700 HLA-typed donors. Genome-wide SNP genotypes for about 55% of the roughly 670 donors were used in a later genetic analysis, which treated that subset as a discovery cohort. All discovery cohort repertoires had been generated on a single sequencing platform. High-throughput TCR immunosequencing, statistical association of individual TCRs with disease status, and machine learning were combined to predict cytomegalovirus infection status. The number of donors typed differed by locus, with 629-630 for A, B, C, DRB1 and DQB1, around 520 for DQA1, approximately 580 for DPA1, and approximately 470 for DPB1. Donor age, sex, ethnicity and CMV serostatus were compiled together with the repertoire data. The aim of the study was to test whether cataloging public T cell receptors could identify signatures of past pathogen exposure. Using immunosequencing, the study profiled T cell repertoires from 550 to 750 subjects and related those repertoires to cytomegalovirus serostatus. To study patterns of TCR occurrence, a later analysis re-analyzed previously published TCR beta repertoires from several hundred donors and added high-resolution HLA genotyping. The later analysis used no new phenotypic data to find candidate immune exposures, relying instead on TCR beta sequences and their occurrence across donors. An earlier analysis of fewer than 700 of the donors applied high-throughput TCR beta sequencing to assess whether each TCR beta V gene segment acted as functional or pseudogenic.

Overall results and qualifications from the work: For the cohort, immune exposure information was limited to CMV serostatus. A further reported finding was that TCR beta sequences accurately predicted the HLA-A and HLA-B alleles for most subjects in the first cohort. The classifier was reported to diagnose cytomegalovirus status with high specificity and sensitivity in both the original cohort and the validation cohort. According to a later analysis, parvovirus B19, influenza, CMV and Epstein-Barr virus appeared linked to several top co-occurrence clusters. While some public TCRs were present in many individuals, most TCR sequences turned up only very rarely across donors. In the study, 150 to 200 TCR beta chains were listed as associated with cytomegalovirus. Most CMV-associated TCR beta chains appeared to be HLA-restricted in a later analysis, and the HLA associations seemed to be driven largely by CMV exposure. Only TCR beta chains were sequenced in this cohort, and the absence of alpha or paired-chain data limited detectable features. In an earlier analysis of 587 of the donors, most TCR beta V segments appeared in productive rearrangements about 87% or about 30% of the time, broadly matching IMGT annotations. In vitro tests confirmed that three of the cytomegalovirus-associated TCR beta chains recognize cytomegalovirus antigens. A later genetic analysis reported fewer N-insertions in productive TCRs among donors in an Asian-associated ancestry cluster than the approximately 700-donor mean. A later analysis associated about 17,000 TCR beta sequences with specific HLA alleles at a false discovery rate of 0.05. HLA typing was unavailable for some donors at each locus, so association tests used only the typed subset. A later analysis found that TCR association rates varied across HLA loci, with DRB1 alleles showing the most associated TCRs and HLA-C alleles the fewest. When HLA alleles, especially DR and DQ, strongly co-occurred, attributing TCR associations to individual alleles was difficult. Correlated functional status among segregating V segments might reflect linkage disequilibrium, but an unknown experimental factor could not be ruled out. According to the authors, the approach could potentially be generalized to other disease states and immunological phenotypes. The 87-base-pair reads could not distinguish some IMGT-functional V segments, including TRBV6-2 and TRBV6-3, so those segments were excluded. In a later genetic analysis, a missense DCLRE1C variant was associated with V-gene and J-gene trimming of TCR beta chains, and the association was replicated in an independent cohort. The presence/absence analyses assumed that sequencing depth was roughly uniform across donors, and that assumption may not be true. In a later analysis, HLA-associated TCR beta chains were found to be more clonally expanded and to have lower generation probabilities than equally common non-associated chains. The sequencing pipeline was judged likely to have produced a cluster of highly shared sequence variants as a technical artifact. The earlier analysis of a few hundred of the donors excluded 15 to 20 rarely observed V segments, including chromosome 9 orphons, because counts were too low.

Concerning this clone itself: Its recognized antigen is unknown. No per-base quality is available; no much larger clone lies one base away.

The cohort consisted of 670 or so healthy bone marrow donors. All cohort members were sampled while nominally healthy, although unrecorded immune exposures were likely present. The donor was CMV seropositive and belonged to the group of 250 to 300 seropositive cohort members. A peripheral blood sample was provided by each donor, and peripheral blood mononuclear cells were used for TCR beta sequencing. Genomic DNA was extracted from the blood cell samples with the Qiagen DNeasy Blood Extraction Kit. Receptor amplification or capture employed the immunoSEQ multiplex PCR assay. A mixture of 60 forward primers for TCR Vbeta segments and 13 reverse primers for TCR Jbeta segments was used in the multiplex PCR. The CDR3 region of rearranged TCR beta genes was amplified from genomic DNA by a multiplex PCR assay. On the Illumina HiSeq System, the amplified TCR beta libraries were sequenced as 87-base-pair reads. Processing in the source paper ran as follows. A later analysis tallied roughly 76 million unique TCR beta chains across the 700 or so repertoires, and some 10 million of those chains were shared by two or more donors. To remove PCR and sequencing errors, raw reads were error-corrected and collapsed into unique sequences using a nearest-neighbor algorithm that merged closely related sequences. CDR3 sequences were aligned to IMGT reference sequences to assign V, D and J gene segments. Each retained sequence needed at least a six-nucleotide match to both a V gene segment and a J gene segment. A rearrangement counted as productive if the CDR3 had no stop codons and remained in frame with V and J, and every other rearrangement counted as non-productive. Following IMGT convention, CDR3 was defined as the stretch from the second conserved V-encoded cysteine to the conserved J-encoded phenylalanine. The earlier analysis of about 570 of the donors excluded any sequence lacking an unambiguous match to a single V gene segment. An earlier analysis of approximately 590 of the donors classified V segments as functional when productive rearrangements were above 56.7% and as segregating when the standard deviation between donors was above 5%. A statistical classification framework was built for diagnosing cytomegalovirus status from the catalog of TCR beta chain sequences. In a later analysis, TCR nucleotide sequences were compared against IMGT/GENE-DB human TR gene sequences so that V and J genes could be assigned. The TCRdist pipeline was used in a later analysis to assign CDR3 sequences and most-parsimonious VDJ recombination scenarios. In a later analysis, every TCR beta chain was defined by the combination of its CDR3 amino acid sequence and its V-gene family, and reads without a unique V-gene family were dropped. In a later analysis, around 600 highly shared, low-generation-probability nucleotide sequences were removed to address suspected cross-contamination and a sequencing artifact. A later analysis calculated a clonal expansion index for each public chain from normalized within-repertoire ranks of inferred template counts. In a later analysis, generation probabilities were computed with a VDJ recombination model fitted to out-of-frame rearrangements, and the resulting probabilities were checked against IGoR. In a later analysis, TCR-TCR, TCR-HLA and TCR-CMV co-occurrence was scored with hypergeometric tests, and a repertoire-size bias correction was applied to TCR pairs. To estimate false discovery rates, a later analysis permuted the HLA or CMV assignments 20 times. A later analysis grouped co-occurring TCRs with DBSCAN, adding TCRdist sequence similarity when clustering within HLA-allele-positive subsets. Repertoires with fewer than 30,000 or more than 120,000 public chains, plus five repertoires with anomalous nucleotide sharing, were excluded from co-occurrence clustering. TCRdb limited this immuneACCESS table to in-frame rearrangements with V and J called. A share of clones is missing; checked studies link under half to unresolved V genes, and the rest is unexplained. That table supplies the V and J calls and clone size; D and trimming were determined from the DNA. The sample profile shows 130,000 to 150,000 clones; 70% to 85% of them were found once. The biggest ten clones account for roughly 10% of the sample.

The CDR3 holds 13 amino acids from the cysteine to the phenylalanine. Only the CDR3 part of the read is kept: 39 bases, read in frame from the first base. From the germline V gene (reference sequence), CDR1 is MNHNY and CDR2 is SVGAGI. Trimming costs V 6 bases and J 1 base, and their ends lie 6 bases apart. The receptor chain draws on TRBV6-6 and TRBJ2-2; the D gene is possibly TRBD1, with 5 bases matching. The source of this sequence is a woman aged 60-70 years in good health and CMV-seropositive. The sample taken for sequencing was PBMCs. The CDR3 corresponds to CASRDKNTGELFF. The nucleotides read TGTGCCAGCAGGGACAAGAACACCGGGGAGCTGTTTTTT.